The T cell receptor beta chain described here comes from a study of OX40 agonist ivuxolimab in advanced cancers. Across the whole study: Dosing consisted of intravenous ivuxolimab at 0.01 to 10 mg/kg every 2 weeks.

CDR1 is SEHNR and CDR2 is FQNEAQ in the germline V gene (reference sequence). The V and J ends lost 4 bases and 6 bases respectively, with 10 bases between them. The CDR3 runs 12 residues. Assay used: immunoSEQ multiplex PCR; TCRdb lists only in-frame clones, some missing. The table lists about 120,000 clones, roughly nine tenths of them singletons, with 0.55% in the top ten. V gene TRBV7-9 combines with J gene TRBJ2-7; no clear D gene. The source was CD4+ or CD8+ T cells sorted from blood, collected in a trial of the OX40 agonist ivuxolimab. This clonotype was obtained from an adult with an advanced solid tumor such as melanoma, head and neck, liver or kidney cancer. CDR3 amino acids: CASSSIKGEQYF. For the CDR3, the DNA is TGTGCCAGCAGCTCTATTAAGGGCGAGCAGTACTTC.